This TCR beta chain was found in a study of T-cell reconstitution after alpha-beta-depleted transplantation in children. This CDR3 is 12 amino acids long. CDR1 is SGHNT, CDR2 YENEEA, per germline. V lost 0 bases to trimming and J lost 9 bases, with 6 bases between them. Unique molecular identifiers were built into the TCRbeta library. MiXCR, applied by TCRdb to the PCR reads, yields one record per CDR3 protein. The sample lists roughly 350,000 distinct CDR3 sequences, 10% to 13% occurring once. This clonotype appeared many times. The sequence was collected from a human donor who donated a stem cell graft to a child with acute lymphoblastic leukemia. Source: PBMCs from the stem cell graft donor, taken from the stem cell graft. V and J are TRBV11-3 and TRBJ2-1, with D unresolved. CDR3 amino acids: CASSLDSGEQFF. The CDR3 bases are TGTGCCAGCAGCTTAGACTCTGGTGAGCAGTTCTTC.